This T cell receptor beta chain was captured by sequencing in a study of blood T cells in healthy people across ages (dated by TCRdb to the mid-2010s). For context, the study as a whole: Template switching captured roughly one uniquely barcoded TCR beta cDNA molecule per two T cells in model experiments. Using deep sequencing normalized with unique cDNA molecular identifiers, the study measured how TCR beta repertoire diversity changes with age. The donors were divided into four age groups: young (average around 15 years), middle-aged (approximately 39), aged (about 56) and long-lived (roughly 86). To avoid experimental bias, donors of different ages were randomly spread across the sequencing lanes. For two donors (one aged 18 to 30 and one aged 80 or older), the study analyzed two additional independent replicas of 1 million unique cDNA reads from the same blood draw. Beyond this particular receptor, the publication reports: Because profiling used bulk unsorted PBMCs, naive and antigen-experienced compartments could not be compared conclusively. A strong correlation was found between observed TCR beta diversity and the percentage of naive T cells measured by flow cytometry. As age increased, observed TCR beta diversity per million T cells dropped in a roughly linear way, and a significant reduction was already evident by age 40. Compared with the aged group, the long-lived group had more naive CD4+ T cells, fewer expanded clones and increased TCR diversity, suggesting age selection. Because the CMV infection status of the donors was unknown, age-related changes in expanded clonotypes may potentially have been confounded. Total diversity estimates from one million sequenced T cells were considered lower bounds and underestimates.

As regards this clonotype: Its antigen specificity is not known. Per-nucleotide qualities are absent, and no much larger clonotype sits a single base away.

The CDR1 and CDR2 encoded by the germline V gene (reference sequence) are SEHNR and FQNEAQ. V is clipped by 5 bases and J by 6 bases, and the sequence between their germline boundaries is 15 bases long. Its CDR3 holds 14 amino acids, cysteine through phenylalanine. Of the read, only the CDR3 DNA is kept; its 42 bases are in frame from base 1. Library preparation was by 5' RACE. The instrument given in TCRdb is Illumina HiSeq 2500. A second PCR of roughly 7 to 12 cycles was run with a J-beta primer mix and a sample-barcoded 5' primer. A unique molecular identifier was introduced onto each TCR beta cDNA molecule by a template-switch 5' adaptor carrying 12 random nucleotides. Each sample yielded at least 2.5 million CDR3-containing paired-end reads. First-strand cDNA synthesis was performed from all RNA using the Mint cDNA synthesis kit, with priming by a TRBC-specific oligonucleotide. All cDNA was treated with uracil-DNA glycosylase and then went through a first 18-cycle PCR with the universal primers M1SS and BC2_uni_R. As for the original processing: For normalization, 1 million high-quality reads, each with a distinct molecular identifier, were randomly selected from each sample. Reads sharing molecular identifiers were discarded rather than binned into consensus sequences. MiTCR, run with a Q25 quality threshold and the strictest error-elimination algorithm, handled CDR3 identification, clonotype clustering and error correction. A nonparametric unseen species model using Euler transformation provided a lower-bound estimate of total TCR beta diversity. The public reads were reanalyzed by TCRdb: fastp trimming at Q25, MiXCR alignment, in-frame beta chains only. Every entry covers one CDR3 protein and lists the most common genes and DNA from its rows. It is TCRdb's table, rather than the study itself, that gives the V and J calls and clone size. Counted in this sample were around 320,000 distinct CDR3 sequences; 25% to 30% of them appeared once. 29% of the sample is held by the ten biggest clonotypes.

Donors were 30 to 45 systemically healthy Caucasian individuals from Russia aged roughly 6 to 90 years. Roughly 9.5 milliliters of peripheral blood were drawn from each donor into EDTA-treated Vacutainer tubes. PBMCs were isolated by Ficoll-Paque density-gradient centrifugation, with at least 6.5 million obtained per sample. Trizol reagent was used to extract total RNA from the PBMCs, yielding at least 5.5 micrograms per sample. The percentages of naive CD45RAhigh/CD27high T cells were determined by flow cytometry on a PBMC aliquot from every donor. The sequence joins TRBV7-9 to TRBJ2-3; tentative D gene TRBD2, with 6 bases matching. The source of this sequence is a woman in her 70s in good health. Sequenced input: blood. Here the CDR3 is given as CASSPQRRGDTQYF. DNA sequence: TGTGCCAGCAGCCCTCAGAGACGGGGGGATACGCAGTATTTT.